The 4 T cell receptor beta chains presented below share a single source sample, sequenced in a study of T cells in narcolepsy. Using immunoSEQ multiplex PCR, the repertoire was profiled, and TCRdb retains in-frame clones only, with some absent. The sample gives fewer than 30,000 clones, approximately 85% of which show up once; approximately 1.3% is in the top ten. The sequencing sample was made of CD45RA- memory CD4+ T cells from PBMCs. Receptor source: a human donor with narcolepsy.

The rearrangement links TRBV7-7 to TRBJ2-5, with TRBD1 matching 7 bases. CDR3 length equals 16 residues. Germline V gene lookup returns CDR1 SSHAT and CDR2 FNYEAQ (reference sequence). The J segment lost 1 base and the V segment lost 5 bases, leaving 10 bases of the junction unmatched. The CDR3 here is CASSPPRGQFQETQYF. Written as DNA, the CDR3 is TGTGCCAGCAGCCCCCCCCGGGGACAGTTCCAAGAGACCCAGTACTTC.

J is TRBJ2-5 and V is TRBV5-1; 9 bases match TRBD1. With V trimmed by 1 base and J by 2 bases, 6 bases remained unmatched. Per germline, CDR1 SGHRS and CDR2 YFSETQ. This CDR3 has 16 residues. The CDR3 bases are TGCGCCAGCAGCTTGTGGACAGGGGTGAAACAAGAGACCCAGTACTTC. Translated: CASSLWTGVKQETQYF.

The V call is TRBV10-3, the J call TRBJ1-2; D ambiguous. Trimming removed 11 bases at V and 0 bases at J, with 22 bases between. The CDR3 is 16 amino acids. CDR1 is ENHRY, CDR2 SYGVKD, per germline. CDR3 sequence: CASKTTERSTNYGYTF. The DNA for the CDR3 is TGTGCCTCAAAGACAACAGAACGATCTACTAACTATGGCTACACCTTC.

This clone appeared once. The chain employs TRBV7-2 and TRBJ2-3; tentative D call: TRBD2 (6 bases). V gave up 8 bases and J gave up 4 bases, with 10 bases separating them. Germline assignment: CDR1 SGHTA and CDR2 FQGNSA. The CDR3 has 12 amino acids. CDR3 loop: CASAVAADTQYF. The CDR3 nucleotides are TGTGCCAGCGCCGTAGCGGCAGATACGCAGTATTTT. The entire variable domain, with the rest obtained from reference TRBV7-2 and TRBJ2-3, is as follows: GAGVSQSPSNKVTEKGKDVELRCDPISGHTALYWYRQSLGQGLEFLIYFQGNSAPDKSGLPSDRFSAERTGGSVSTLTIQRTQQEDSAVYLCASAVAADTQYFGPGTRLTVL.